Listed below are T cell receptor beta chains from one sample, sequenced in a study of shared clonotypes between healthy human individuals. Method: immunoSEQ multiplex PCR; TCRdb's copy keeps in-frame clones and lacks some. The sample shows about 1.4 million clones, around 97% of them seen only once. Source material: naive CD4+ T cells sorted from blood. These receptors originate from a man under 40 in good health. Each CDR3 is given with its conserved first and last residue. D genes are given only for firm matches. Size is stated for part of the rows, as once, few or many counts, or as a class when the clone is expanded.

V	J	D	size	CDR3	DNA
TRBV29-1	TRBJ2-3	NA	NA	CSAGGRFTDTQYF	TGCAGCGCCGGGGGCAGGTTTACAGATACGCAGTATTTT
TRBV6-1	TRBJ2-7	TRBD2	NA	CASSEARRLAASGYEQYF	TGTGCCAGCAGTGAAGCCCGGAGACTAGCGGCGAGTGGCTACGAGCAGTACTTC
TRBV5-1	TRBJ1-1	NA	NA	CASSLAGSTEAFF	TGCGCCAGCAGCTTGGCAGGATCCACTGAAGCTTTCTTT
TRBV4-2	TRBJ2-6	NA	NA	CASTRQGGMGANVLTF	TGTGCCAGCACCCGACAGGGCGGGATGGGGGCCAACGTCCTGACTTTC
TRBV6-5	TRBJ1-1	NA	NA	CASGGGSTEAFF	TGTGCCAGCGGCGGGGGGAGCACTGAAGCTTTCTTT
TRBV2	TRBJ1-2	TRBD1	NA	CATSRDSFSAF	TGTGCCACGTCCAGGGACAGTTTTAGCGCCTTC
TRBV7-2	TRBJ2-1	TRBD2	NA	CASSPSGWGENEQFF	TGTGCCAGCAGCCCTAGCGGGTGGGGGGAAAATGAGCAGTTCTTC
TRBV11-2	TRBJ2-5	NA	NA	CASNPAGSQTQYF	TGTGCCAGCAACCCCGCGGGGAGCCAGACCCAGTACTTC
TRBV4-3	TRBJ2-7	NA	NA	CASSQERWGVTYEQYF	TGCGCCAGCAGCCAAGAGCGGTGGGGAGTAACCTACGAGCAGTACTTC
TRBV19	TRBJ2-7	NA	NA	CASSIIFGASYEQYF	TGTGCCAGTAGTATCATTTTTGGAGCCTCCTACGAGCAGTACTTC
TRBV10-3	TRBJ1-3	TRBD1	NA	CAISDSNRGNSGNTIYF	TGTGCCATCAGTGATAGCAACAGGGGAAACTCTGGAAACACCATATATTTT
TRBV5-1	TRBJ2-2	TRBD1	NA	CASSTGQGRTGELFF	TGCGCCAGCAGCACCGGACAGGGGCGCACCGGGGAGCTGTTTTTT
TRBV7-9	TRBJ2-1	TRBD2	NA	CASSITSGREVEQFF	TGTGCCAGCAGCATAACTAGCGGGAGGGAGGTTGAGCAGTTCTTC
TRBV5-1	TRBJ2-7	TRBD2	NA	CASSVGLAGGHYEQYF	TGCGCCAGCAGCGTGGGACTAGCGGGAGGGCACTACGAGCAGTACTTC
TRBV4-3	TRBJ2-3	NA	NA	CASSRYTQYF	TGCGCCAGCAGCCGGTATACGCAGTATTTT
TRBV5-1	TRBJ2-7	NA	NA	CASSLRGDWHEQYF	TGCGCCAGCAGCTTGAGGGGGGACTGGCACGAGCAGTACTTC
TRBV7-2	TRBJ1-4	NA	NA	CASSLRGEKLFF	TGTGCCAGCAGCTTACGGGGAGAAAAACTGTTTTTT
TRBV18	TRBJ2-2	TRBD1	NA	CASSPTGSNTGELFF	TGTGCCAGCTCCCCGACAGGGTCGAACACCGGGGAGCTGTTTTTT
TRBV5-4	TRBJ1-1	NA	NA	CASSLAKGGNTEAFF	TGTGCCAGCAGCTTGGCAAAGGGGGGTAACACTGAAGCTTTCTTT
TRBV5-1	TRBJ2-7	NA	NA	CASSLDRPTYEQYF	TGCGCCAGCAGCTTGGACAGGCCAACCTACGAGCAGTACTTC
TRBV6-6	TRBJ2-2	NA	once	CASSYGSGRWAGELFF	TGTGCCAGCAGTTATGGGTCGGGGAGATGGGCCGGGGAGCTGTTTTTT
TRBV7-6	TRBJ1-3	NA	NA	CASSSDRGNTIYF	TGTGCCAGCAGCTCCGACAGGGGAAACACCATATATTTT
TRBV9	TRBJ2-3	TRBD2	NA	CASSPRLAGAADTQYF	TGTGCCAGCAGCCCCCGACTAGCGGGAGCGGCAGATACGCAGTATTTT
TRBV5-1	TRBJ1-1	NA	NA	CASSLRPGGMNTEAFF	TGCGCCAGCAGCTTGAGACCCGGGGGAATGAACACTGAAGCTTTCTTT
TRBV7-6	TRBJ2-7	TRBD2	NA	CASSLGSREGAYEQYF	TGTGCCAGCAGCTTAGGGTCCAGGGAGGGAGCCTACGAGCAGTACTTC
TRBV5-1	TRBJ1-4	NA	once	CASSTQGGEKLFF	TGCGCCAGCAGTACGCAGGGTGGGGAAAAACTGTTTTTT
TRBV28	TRBJ2-7	NA	NA	CASSLLLYEQYF	TGTGCCAGCAGTTTACTACTTTACGAGCAGTACTTC
TRBV6-1	TRBJ2-5	NA	NA	CASSTYREGETQYF	TGTGCCAGCAGTACCTACAGGGAAGGGGAGACCCAGTACTTC
TRBV14	TRBJ2-6	TRBD2	once	CASSQLAGVSGANVLTF	TGTGCCAGCAGCCAACTAGCGGGAGTATCTGGGGCCAACGTCCTGACTTTC
TRBV4-2	TRBJ2-7	NA	once	CASSQDRYEQYF	TGTGCCAGCAGCCAAGATAGATACGAGCAGTACTTC
TRBV7-6	TRBJ2-7	NA	few	CASSLGPRVYEQYF	TGTGCCAGCAGCTTGGGCCCCAGGGTGTACGAGCAGTACTTC
TRBV30	TRBJ2-7	TRBD1	NA	CAWTRGGVGPYEQYF	TGTGCCTGGACCCGAGGGGGCGTTGGGCCCTACGAGCAGTACTTC
TRBV6-6	TRBJ2-1	TRBD2	NA	CASNLAEPSYNEQFF	TGTGCCAGCAACCTAGCGGAGCCATCCTACAATGAGCAGTTCTTC
TRBV7-6	TRBJ2-3	NA	NA	CASSFWTRPDTQYF	TGTGCCAGCAGCTTTTGGACTCGCCCAGATACGCAGTATTTT
TRBV7-2	TRBJ2-7	TRBD2	NA	CASSLRLAGDTYEQYF	TGTGCCAGCAGCTTAAGGCTAGCGGGGGATACCTACGAGCAGTACTTC
TRBV28	TRBJ1-1	NA	NA	CASSLREVGTEAFF	TGTGCCAGCAGCCTCCGTGAGGTTGGGACTGAAGCTTTCTTT
TRBV5-8	TRBJ2-1	TRBD2	NA	CASSLLRLAGGPSYNEQFF	TGTGCCAGCAGCTTGCTAAGACTAGCGGGAGGGCCGTCCTACAATGAGCAGTTCTTC
TRBV19	TRBJ1-5	TRBD1	NA	CASSSAGTGFDQPQHF	TGTGCCAGTAGTAGCGCCGGGACAGGGTTCGATCAGCCCCAGCATTTT
TRBV28	TRBJ2-2	TRBD2	NA	CASSGTSGYTGELFF	TGTGCCAGCAGTGGGACTAGCGGGTACACCGGGGAGCTGTTTTTT
TRBV4-3	TRBJ2-1	NA	NA	CASSQDRALARNEQFF	TGCGCCAGCAGCCAAGATCGGGCGCTAGCTCGCAATGAGCAGTTCTTC
TRBV28	TRBJ2-5	NA	NA	CASSSPRPETQYF	TGTGCCAGCAGTTCCCCTCGGCCGGAGACCCAGTACTTC
TRBV6-5	TRBJ2-5	NA	NA	CASSYWFGETQYF	TGTGCCAGCAGTTACTGGTTTGGGGAGACCCAGTACTTC
TRBV7-9	TRBJ2-5	NA	NA	CASRRGEAETQYF	TGTGCCAGCCGCAGGGGGGAGGCTGAGACCCAGTACTTC